The 20 T cell receptor beta chains listed next were all sequenced from one sample in a study of cytotoxic CD8 clonotypes in ibrutinib-treated CLL. Libraries were prepared by immunoSEQ multiplex PCR; TCRdb keeps only in-frame clonotypes and omits some of them. The data contain 40,000 or so clones, over 60% of them singletons. The specimen was PBMCs, collected after 24 months of ibrutinib treatment. Every receptor here comes from a human donor with chronic lymphocytic leukemia.

The chain combines TRBV15 with TRBJ2-1, with TRBD2 matching over 8 bases. The CDR3 has 20 residues. The germline CDR1 and CDR2 sequences are LNHNV and YYDKDF (reference sequence). The trim removed 0 bases at V and 0 bases at J, leaving 13 bases unmatched. In DNA, the CDR3 is TGTGCCACCAGCAGAGATTTTTGGCTAGCGGGCCAAAGCTCCTACAATGAGCAGTTCTTC. Its protein product is CATSRDFWLAGQSSYNEQFF. Filled out from reference TRBV15 and TRBJ2-1, the complete variable domain reads DAMVIQNPRYQVTQFGKPVTLSCSQTLNHNVMYWYQQKSSQAPKLLFHYYDKDFNNEADTPDNFQSRRPNTSFCFLDIRSPGLGDTAMYLCATSRDFWLAGQSSYNEQFFGPGTRLTVL.

CDR3 residues: CASSYSRGVSYEQYF. The CDR3 DNA reads TGTGCCAGCAGTTACTCTCGGGGTGTCTCCTACGAGCAGTACTTC. This chain joins TRBV6-5 and TRBJ2-7; TRBD2 is a possible D gene (5 bases). There are 15 residues in the CDR3. Germline V gene sequence: CDR1 MNHEY, CDR2 SVGAGI. Trimming took 0 bases from V and 0 from J, leaving 9 bases between them.

V gene TRBV27 combines with J gene TRBJ2-7; 9 nucleotides match TRBD2. The CDR3 is 15 amino acids. The trim removed 2 bases at V and 5 bases at J, leaving 7 bases unmatched. The V gene's germline CDR1 is MNHEY and CDR2 SMNVEV (reference sequence). CDR3 residues: CASSLGLAGHHEQYF. CDR3 sequence (DNA): TGTGCCAGCAGTTTAGGCCTAGCGGGACACCACGAGCAGTACTTC.

This chain connects TRBV5-1 to TRBJ2-4; weak D call: TRBD2 (6 bases). This CDR3 has 17 residues. Trimming removed 1 base at V and 1 base at J, with 15 bases between. The germline V gene encodes CDR1 SGHRS and CDR2 YFSETQ. The CDR3 here is CASSLLGGVEAKNIQYF. The CDR3 nucleotides read TGCGCCAGCAGCTTGCTCGGAGGGGTCGAGGCCAAAAACATTCAGTACTTC. The full variable domain, in which reference TRBV5-1 and TRBJ2-4 provide the parts outside the CDR3, is KAGVTQTPRYLIKTRGQQVTLSCSPISGHRSVSWYQQTPGQGLQFLFEYFSETQRNKGNFPGRFSGRQFSNSRSEMNVSTLELGDSALYLCASSLLGGVEAKNIQYFGAGTRLSVL.

This clone was recorded a few times. V gene TRBV18 combines with J gene TRBJ2-7; 7 bases are a match to TRBD2. This CDR3 is built from 15 residues. Trimming removed 2 bases from V and 2 bases from J; junction bases left unmatched: 6. CDR1 KGHSH and CDR2 LQKENI come from the germline V gene. This CDR3 is CASSPFGRNAYEQYF. The CDR3 DNA follows: TGTGCCAGCTCACCATTCGGGAGGAACGCCTACGAGCAGTACTTC.

The gene calls are TRBV7-9 and TRBJ2-2, with D unresolved. The CDR3 has 15 amino acids. V was cut by 0 bases and J by 1 base, with 6 bases left in between. Per germline, CDR1 SEHNR and CDR2 FQNEAQ (reference sequence). The CDR3 region is CASSLAGKNTGELFF. The CDR3 DNA follows: TGTGCCAGCAGCTTAGCGGGCAAGAACACCGGGGAGCTGTTTTTT. Filled out from reference TRBV7-9 and TRBJ2-2, the complete variable domain reads DTGVSQNPRHKITKRGQNVTFRCDPISEHNRLYWYRQTLGQGPEFLTYFQNEAQLEKSRLLSDRFSAERPKGSFSTLEIQRTEQGDSAMYLCASSLAGKNTGELFFGEGSRLTVL.

The chain is built from TRBV18 and TRBJ1-5; D is perhaps TRBD1 (5 bases). In germline, CDR1 is KGHSH, CDR2 LQKENI. Trimming stripped 4 bases from V and 0 bases from J, with 16 bases between. CDR3 length: 17 residues. The CDR3 is CASSQETPGLSNQPQHF. The CDR3 DNA is TGTGCCAGCTCACAGGAAACCCCAGGGCTTAGCAATCAGCCCCAGCATTTT.

V and J are TRBV5-1 and TRBJ2-1, with 7 bases fitting TRBD2. Trimming cost V 2 bases and J 2 bases; bases outside gene matches: 10. This CDR3 is 17 amino acids long. Germline assignment: CDR1 SGHRS and CDR2 YFSETQ. This chain's CDR3 is CASSLNGRIQTYNEQFF. As DNA, the CDR3 is TGCGCCAGCAGCTTAAACGGGAGGATACAAACCTACAATGAGCAGTTCTTC.

This clone was counted between two and nine times. This chain links TRBV2 with TRBJ2-6, with 8 bases matching TRBD1. Germline CDR1 SNHLY, CDR2 FYNNEI. The CDR3 is 15 amino acids. The V segment lost 4 bases and the J segment 2 bases; nucleotides outside the gene matches: 1. The DNA for the CDR3 is TGTGCCAGCAGTGGGGACAGGACTGGGGCCAACGTCCTGACTTTC. Translated, it gives CASSGDRTGANVLTF.

The chain uses TRBV6-4 and TRBJ1-1; maybe TRBD1 (6 bases). Trimming took off 5 bases at V and 6 bases at J, with 16 bases between the two ends. Germline V gene data show CDR1 as MRHNA and CDR2 as SNTAGT. This CDR3 is 14 amino acids long. The CDR3 spells CASSPQGGRAEAFF. CDR3 nucleotide sequence: TGTGCCAGCAGTCCACAGGGAGGGAGGGCTGAAGCTTTCTTT.

The genes are TRBV2 and TRBJ1-6, with D hard to call. The CDR3 has 13 residues. The V gene lost 2 bases and the J gene lost 10 bases, with 9 bases spanning the gap. Germline V gene sequence: CDR1 SNHLY, CDR2 FYNNEI. DNA of the CDR3: TGTGCCAGCAGTGAACGGTTAGGGTCACCCCTCCACTTT. Amino acid sequence: CASSERLGSPLHF.

V is TRBV6-1 and J is TRBJ2-1, with 10 bases that match TRBD2. The CDR3 extends over 14 amino acids. V lost 8 bases, J lost 8 bases, and 9 bases stayed unmatched. The germline CDR1 and CDR2 sequences are MNHNS and SASEGT. CDR3 DNA: TGTGCCAGCGGTACTAGCGGGGCTTGGTATGAGCAGTTCTTC. It codes for CASGTSGAWYEQFF.

V and J are TRBV19 and TRBJ1-5; TRBD1 matches 7 bases. Germline lookup yields CDR1 LNHDA and CDR2 SQIVND (reference sequence). V lost 11 bases, J lost 1 base, and 14 bases stayed unmatched. CDR3 length: 16 residues. This CDR3 is CASGGRGLPSNQPQHF. The CDR3 nucleotides read TGTGCCTCAGGTGGTAGGGGGCTACCCAGCAATCAGCCCCAGCATTTT.

The chain has TRBV5-4 and TRBJ2-5; 10 bases line up with TRBD2. CDR3 length: 15 residues. The V and J ends lost 4 bases and 5 bases, in that order; junction bases with no gene match: 8. CDR1 is SGHNT and CDR2 is YYREEE in the germline V gene (reference sequence). The CDR3 coding sequence is TGTGCCAGCAGCAGTCTAGCGGGAGAATGGGAGACCCAGTACTTC. Translated, it gives CASSSLAGEWETQYF.

The V gene is TRBV2, the J gene TRBJ2-7; either TRBD1 or TRBD2 may supply D (5 bases each). Germline V gene sequence: CDR1 SNHLY, CDR2 FYNNEI. V shed 5 bases and J shed 0 bases, with 11 bases lying between them. The CDR3 spans 14 residues. CDR3: CASSPTGTSYEQYF. As DNA, the CDR3 is TGTGCCAGCAGTCCTACCGGGACCTCCTACGAGCAGTACTTC.

This clone was observed a handful of times. The genes are TRBV21-1 and TRBJ1-1. TRBV21-1 is a documented pseudogene. The CDR3 spans 16 residues. In DNA form, the CDR3 reads TGTGCCAGCAGCAAAGGGATGGAAGAAAGGAACACTGAAGCTTTCTTT. This sequence encodes CASSKGMEERNTEAFF.

This clone was recorded only once. V is TRBV18 and J is TRBJ1-3; D is uncertain. V lost 0 bases and J lost 5, with 14 bases in between. CDR1 is KGHSH and CDR2 is LQKENI in the germline V gene. The CDR3 loop spans 16 amino acids. CDR3 nucleotides: TGTGCCAGCTCACCACCAGAAGCCTCGGGGAGAAACACCATATATTTT. Translated: CASSPPEASGRNTIYF.

The rearrangement links TRBV5-4 to TRBJ1-1; the match to TRBD1 covers 9 bases. CDR3 size: 16 residues. The germline CDR1 and CDR2 sequences are SGHNT and YYREEE (reference sequence). Trimming took 2 bases from V and 6 from J; bases not matched to a gene: 11. CDR3 protein: CASSLLVFGTGSEAFF. The CDR3 nucleotides read TGTGCCAGCAGCTTACTCGTATTCGGGACAGGGTCTGAAGCTTTCTTT.

This rearrangement joins TRBV4-1 to TRBJ1-3; D unresolved. The CDR3 is 11 amino acids. Germline V gene data show CDR1 as MGHRA and CDR2 as YSYEKL. V was pared by 6 bases and J by 14 bases, with 14 bases between. CDR3: CASRPWGILYF. The CDR3 nucleotides are TGCGCCAGCAGGCCATGGGGTATTCTATATTTT.

The chain uses TRBV5-1 and TRBJ1-6; no firm D call. The CDR3 is 16 residues long. The V and J ends lost 4 bases and 3 bases respectively, with 14 bases between them. Per the germline V gene, CDR1 is SGHRS and CDR2 is YFSETQ. As DNA, the CDR3 is TGCGCCAGCAGCCGGGCTAGGGAGAGCTATAATTCACCCCTCCACTTT. Translated, it gives CASSRARESYNSPLHF.